This T cell receptor (beta chain) was profiled in a study of T-cell memory formation after mild COVID-19. Using its own MiXCR run on the 5' RACE reads, TCRdb lists one record per CDR3 protein. The table has roughly 110,000 distinct CDR3 sequences, approximately 15% seen once. Points on this clonotype: Its antigen is currently unknown.

Study-level findings and limits: Contracting clones localized mainly to CM and EM when CD4+ and mainly to EMRA when CD8+.

The clonotype was recovered from an adult woman who had mild COVID-19 (a few samples of this study predate the infection). Cell type and time point are not known. The specimen sequenced was PBMCs or a T cell subset sorted from them (not recorded which).

CDR3 DNA sequence: TGCAGCGTTGAAGTGGTTACGTGGGGATCGAACACCGGGGAGCTGTTTTTT. Protein product: CSVEVVTWGSNTGELFF. The chain joins TRBV29-1 to TRBJ2-2; D unresolved. The CDR3 covers 17 residues. Germline assignment: CDR1 SQVTM and CDR2 ANQGSEA. V lost 1 base, J lost 0 bases, and 15 bases lay in between.